What follows are 11 T cell receptor beta chains derived from one specimen sequenced in a study of T-cell reconstitution after alpha-beta-depleted transplantation in children. Study results and caveats: Expanded graft clones, several hundred of them, were reportedly the source of alpha-beta T cells about two months after transplant.

Antigen specificity for these receptors is unknown. Unique molecular identifiers were used to barcode this TCRbeta library. One entry per CDR3 protein, called by TCRdb with MiXCR from the PCR reads. The table lists about 32,000 distinct CDR3 sequences, approximately 7% of them singletons. The sample in question was peripheral blood, obtained 60 days after TCRalphabeta/CD19-depleted stem cell transplant. These receptor sequences come from a child younger than two who had a stem cell transplant for acute myeloid leukemia, so the T cells may come from the graft donor.

There are many counts of this clonotype. The chain joins TRBV9 to TRBJ1-1, with 8 bases fitting TRBD1. Germline V gene lookup returns CDR1 SGDLS and CDR2 YYNGEE. Trimming removed 3 bases from V and 3 bases from J; junction bases left unmatched: 16. The CDR3 is made up of 18 amino acids. In nucleotides, the CDR3 is TGTGCCAGCAGCGCCGGGGACAGGTGGGTCTTAGGGGACACTGAAGCTTTCTTT. Translation: CASSAGDRWVLGDTEAFF.

This clonotype was seen ten or more times. The chain is built from TRBV12-3 or TRBV12-4 and TRBJ2-6, with D possibly TRBD1 on 5 matching bases. The V and J ends lost 6 bases and 4 bases respectively, with 13 bases between them. The CDR3 consists of 15 residues. CDR3: CASRARPGGANVLTF. As DNA, the CDR3 is TGTGCCAGCAGGGCCAGGCCAGGGGGGGCCAACGTCCTGACTTTC.

The chain recombines TRBV7-6 with TRBJ1-4; TRBD1 matches at 9 bases. The V gene end was trimmed by 7 bases and the J gene end by 8 bases; junction bases not matched to a gene: 20. The CDR3 spans 18 residues. CDR1 and CDR2 (germline): SGHVS, FNYEAQ. The CDR3 region is CASTLSVRTGGALEKLFF. In DNA form, the CDR3 reads TGTGCCAGCACCCTTTCCGTTCGTACAGGGGGCGCGTTGGAAAAACTGTTTTTT.

This chain joins TRBV29-1 and TRBJ2-7; possibly TRBD1 for D (5 bases). The CDR3 has 13 residues. V lost 5 bases and J lost 5, with 16 bases in between. Germline V gene sequence: CDR1 SQVTM, CDR2 ANQGSEA. The CDR3 coding sequence is TGCAGCGTTTTCTCCGACAGAGGAAACGAGCAGTACTTC. Its translation is CSVFSDRGNEQYF.

This clonotype occurred many times. The V and J genes are TRBV27 and TRBJ1-5, with no clear D. V was shortened by 8 bases and J by 6 bases, with 11 bases between the two germline ends. The CDR3 extends over 12 amino acids. Germline-derived CDR1 and CDR2 are MNHEY and SMNVEV (reference sequence). This CDR3 reads CASGLWGQPQHF. In DNA, the CDR3 is TGTGCCAGCGGGCTGTGGGGTCAGCCCCAGCATTTT.

This clonotype was observed many times. CDR3 loop: CASSQEAHGYGYTF. The CDR3 region has the DNA TGCGCCAGCAGCCAAGAGGCGCACGGCTATGGCTACACCTTC. V gene TRBV4-3 combines with J gene TRBJ1-2; no clear D gene. The CDR3 runs 14 residues. The germline V gene has CDR1 LGHNA and CDR2 YSLEER. Trimming stripped 0 bases from V and 4 bases from J, with 9 bases between.

This clonotype was recorded at least ten times. The rearrangement joins TRBV4-2 to TRBJ1-5, with D possibly matching TRBD1 (5 bases). This CDR3 has 15 residues. CDR1 and CDR2 from the germline V gene are LGHNA and YNFKEQ. V was shortened by 6 bases and J by 4 bases, with 16 bases between the two germline ends. Here the CDR3 DNA reads TGTGCCAGCAGTTCCGGGGCAGGGAGGAATCAGCCCCAGCATTTT. This translates into CASSSGAGRNQPQHF.

In this sample, this clonotype turned up many times. The genes are TRBV4-3 and TRBJ2-7; maybe TRBD2 (5 bases). The V end was cut by 3 bases, the J end by 3 bases, with 12 bases between. From germline, CDR1 is LGHNA and CDR2 YSLEER. The length of the CDR3 is 14 residues. In DNA form, the CDR3 reads TGCGCCAGCAGCCACGTCGGTGAGGGCTACGAGCAGTACTTC. Amino acids: CASSHVGEGYEQYF.

This clonotype was counted at least ten times. The chain joins TRBV28 to TRBJ2-3; D not certain. The length of the CDR3 is 11 residues. The V and J ends lost 8 bases and 2 bases respectively, with 5 bases between them. The V gene's germline CDR1 is MDHEN and CDR2 SYDVKM. The chain's CDR3 is CASFSTDTQYF. In DNA, the CDR3 is TGTGCCAGCTTTTCCACAGATACGCAGTATTTT.

This clonotype has at least ten counts. V usage is TRBV10-3 and J usage is TRBJ2-2; the match to TRBD1 covers 7 bases. V trimming: 4 bases; J trimming: 5 bases; junction bases outside the gene matches: 7. Germline V gene sequence: CDR1 ENHRY, CDR2 SYGVKD. The CDR3 runs 15 residues. The CDR3 DNA is TGTGCCATCAGTGTATTAACAGGGGCGACCGGGGAGCTGTTTTTT. As protein: CAISVLTGATGELFF.

This clonotype was observed at least ten times. V and J are TRBV19 and TRBJ2-5, with D hard to call. CDR1 is LNHDA and CDR2 is SQIVND in the germline V gene (reference sequence). Trimming took 11 bases from V and 6 from J, leaving 22 bases between them. This CDR3 is built from 14 residues. The CDR3: CAGRGRPSLKTQYF. The CDR3 coding sequence is TGTGCCGGGCGCGGCAGGCCGTCTTTGAAGACCCAGTACTTC.